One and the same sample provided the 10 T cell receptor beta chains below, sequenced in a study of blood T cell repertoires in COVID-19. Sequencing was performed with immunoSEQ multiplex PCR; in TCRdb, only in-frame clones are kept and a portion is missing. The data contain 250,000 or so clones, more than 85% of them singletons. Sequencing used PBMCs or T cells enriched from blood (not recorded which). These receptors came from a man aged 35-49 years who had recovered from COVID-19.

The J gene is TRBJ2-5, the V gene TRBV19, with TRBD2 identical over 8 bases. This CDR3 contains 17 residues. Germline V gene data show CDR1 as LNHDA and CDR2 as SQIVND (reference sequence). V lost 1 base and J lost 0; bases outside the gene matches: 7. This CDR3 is CASSIGSGRLYQETQYF. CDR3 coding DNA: TGTGCCAGTAGTATAGGAAGCGGGAGACTATACCAAGAGACCCAGTACTTC.

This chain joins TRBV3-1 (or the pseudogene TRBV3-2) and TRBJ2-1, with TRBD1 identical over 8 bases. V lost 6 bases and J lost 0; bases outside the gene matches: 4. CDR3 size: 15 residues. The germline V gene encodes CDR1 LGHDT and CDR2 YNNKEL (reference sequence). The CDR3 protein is CASSQDRDSYNEQFF. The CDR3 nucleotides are TGTGCCAGCAGTCAGGACAGGGACTCCTACAATGAGCAGTTCTTC.

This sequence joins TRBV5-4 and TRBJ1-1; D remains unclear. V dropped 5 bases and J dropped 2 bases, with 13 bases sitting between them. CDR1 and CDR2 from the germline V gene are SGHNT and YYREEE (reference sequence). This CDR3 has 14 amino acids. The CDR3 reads CASSRSTVNTEAFF. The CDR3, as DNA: TGTGCCAGCAGTCGCAGTACCGTAAACACTGAAGCTTTCTTT.

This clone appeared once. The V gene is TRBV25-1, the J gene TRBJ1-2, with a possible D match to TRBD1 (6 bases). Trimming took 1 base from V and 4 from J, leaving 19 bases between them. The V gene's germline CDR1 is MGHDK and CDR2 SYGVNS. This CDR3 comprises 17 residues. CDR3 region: CASSELGGRGKSYGYTF. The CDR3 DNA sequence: TGTGCCAGCAGTGAATTGGGGGGGAGGGGGAAGAGCTATGGCTACACCTTC.

CDR3 protein: CASSSQQGIYGYTF. CDR3 coding DNA: TGTGCCAGCAGTTCCCAACAGGGAATTTATGGCTACACCTTC. The gene calls are TRBV6-5 and TRBJ1-2; maybe TRBD1 (6 bases). Germline CDR1 MNHEY, CDR2 SVGAGI. The CDR3 runs 14 residues. Trimming cost V 4 bases and J 5 bases, with 14 bases left between them.

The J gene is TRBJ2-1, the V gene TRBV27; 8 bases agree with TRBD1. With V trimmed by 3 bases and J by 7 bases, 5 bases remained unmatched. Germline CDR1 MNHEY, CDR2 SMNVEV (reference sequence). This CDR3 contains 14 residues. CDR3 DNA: TGTGCCAGCAGTTTCCGGGACAGGTGGAATGAGCAGTTCTTC. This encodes CASSFRDRWNEQFF.

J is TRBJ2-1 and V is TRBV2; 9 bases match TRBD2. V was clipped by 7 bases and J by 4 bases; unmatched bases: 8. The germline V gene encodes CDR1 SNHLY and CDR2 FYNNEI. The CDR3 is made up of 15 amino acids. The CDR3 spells CASIPGTSRYNEQFF. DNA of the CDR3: TGTGCCAGCATACCCGGGACTAGCCGATACAATGAGCAGTTCTTC. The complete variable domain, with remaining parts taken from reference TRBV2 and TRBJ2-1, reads EPEVTQTPSHQVTQMGQEVILRCVPISNHLYFYWYRQILGQKVEFLVSFYNNEISEKSEIFDDQFSVERPDGSNFTLKIRSTKLEDSAMYFCASIPGTSRYNEQFFGPGTRLTVL.

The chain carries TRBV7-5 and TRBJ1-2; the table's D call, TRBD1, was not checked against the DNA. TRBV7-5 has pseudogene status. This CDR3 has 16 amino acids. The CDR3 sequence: CARSLRRPGGFYGYTF. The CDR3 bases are TGTGCCAGAAGCTTAAGGAGGCCAGGGGGCTTTTATGGCTACACCTTC.

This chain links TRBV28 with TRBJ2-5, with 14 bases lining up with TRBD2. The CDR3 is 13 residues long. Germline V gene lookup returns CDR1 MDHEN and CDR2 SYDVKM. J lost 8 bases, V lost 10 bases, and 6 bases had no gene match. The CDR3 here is CATRTSGGTTQYF. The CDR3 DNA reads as TGTGCCACCCGGACTAGCGGGGGGACCACCCAGTACTTC.

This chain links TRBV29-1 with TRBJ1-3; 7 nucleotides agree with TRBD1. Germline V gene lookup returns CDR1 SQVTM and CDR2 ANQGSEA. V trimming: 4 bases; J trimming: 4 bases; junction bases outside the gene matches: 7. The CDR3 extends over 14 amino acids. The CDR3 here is CSVVKTGDGNTIYF. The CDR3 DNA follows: TGCAGCGTTGTTAAAACAGGGGACGGAAACACCATATATTTT.